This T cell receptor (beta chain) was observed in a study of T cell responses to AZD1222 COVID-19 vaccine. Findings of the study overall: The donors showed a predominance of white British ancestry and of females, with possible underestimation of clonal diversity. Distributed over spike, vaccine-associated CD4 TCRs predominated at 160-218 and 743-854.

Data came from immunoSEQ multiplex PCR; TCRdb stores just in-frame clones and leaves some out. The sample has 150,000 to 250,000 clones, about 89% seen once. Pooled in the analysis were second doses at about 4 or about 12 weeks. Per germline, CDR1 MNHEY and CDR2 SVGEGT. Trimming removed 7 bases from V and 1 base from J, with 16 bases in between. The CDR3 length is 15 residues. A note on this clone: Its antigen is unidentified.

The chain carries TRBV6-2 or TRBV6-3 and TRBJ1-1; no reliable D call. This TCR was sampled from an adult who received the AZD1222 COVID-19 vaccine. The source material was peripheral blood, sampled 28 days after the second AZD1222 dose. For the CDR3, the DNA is TGTGCCAGCACCCCAGACGGCAACCGGAACACTGAAGCTTTCTTT. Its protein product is CASTPDGNRNTEAFF.